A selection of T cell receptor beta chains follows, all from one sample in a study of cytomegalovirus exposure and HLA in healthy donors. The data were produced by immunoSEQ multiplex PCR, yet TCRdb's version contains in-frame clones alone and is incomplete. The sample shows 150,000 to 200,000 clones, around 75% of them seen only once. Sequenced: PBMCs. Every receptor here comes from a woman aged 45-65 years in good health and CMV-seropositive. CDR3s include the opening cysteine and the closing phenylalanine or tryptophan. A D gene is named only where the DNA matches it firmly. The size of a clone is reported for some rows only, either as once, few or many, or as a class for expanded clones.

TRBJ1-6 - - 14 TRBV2 TGTGCCAGCAATGTCAGACAGGTTCCCTCACCCCTCCACTTT CASNVRQVPSPLHF
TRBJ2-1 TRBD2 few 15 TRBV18 TGTGCCAGCTCAGAGACTAGCGGGGGATACAATGAGCAGTTCTTC CASSETSGGYNEQFF
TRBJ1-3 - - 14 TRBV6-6 TGTGCCAGCACCTTGGACTCCAGTGGAAACACCATATATTTT CASTLDSSGNTIYF
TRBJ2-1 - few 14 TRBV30 TGTGCCTGGAGCCACGCGATTACCTACAATGAGCAGTTCTTC CAWSHAITYNEQFF
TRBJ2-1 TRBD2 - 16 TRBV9 TGTGCCAGCAGCGATCCACCGGGACTATCCTACAATGAGCAGTTCTTC CASSDPPGLSYNEQFF
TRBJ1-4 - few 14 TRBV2 TGTGCCAGCAGTGAAGTCTTGCAGGGGGAAAAACTGTTTTTT CASSEVLQGEKLFF
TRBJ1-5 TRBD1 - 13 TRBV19 TGTGCCAGTAGGATGACAGGGGCTCAGCCCCAGCATTTT CASRMTGAQPQHF
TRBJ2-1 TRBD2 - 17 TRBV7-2 TGTGCCAGCAGCTTCCTTAAGCGGGGGGCTACCTACAATGAGCAGTTCTTC CASSFLKRGATYNEQFF
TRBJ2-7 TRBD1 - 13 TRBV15 TGTGCCACCAGCTGGGGGACAGGGAGCGAGCAGTACTTC CATSWGTGSEQYF
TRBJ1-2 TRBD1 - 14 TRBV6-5 TGTGCCAGCAGAGCCGGGACAGGGTCCGCTGGCTACACCTTC CASRAGTGSAGYTF
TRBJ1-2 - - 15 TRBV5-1 TGCGCCAGCAGCCTGGCGGGGAATTCTAACTATGGCTACACCTTC CASSLAGNSNYGYTF
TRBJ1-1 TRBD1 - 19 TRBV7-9 TGTGCCAGCAGCTCCGTTTCCGGGACAGGGTCTTTCCGTAGTACTGAAGCTTTCTTT CASSSVSGTGSFRSTEAFF
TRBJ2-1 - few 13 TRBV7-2 TGTGCCAGCAGCTTCGCGGCTCACAATGAGCAGTTCTTC CASSFAAHNEQFF
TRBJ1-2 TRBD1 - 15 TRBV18 TGTGCCAGCTCACCGCTGCGGGACAGGGCCGGGGGCTACACCTTC CASSPLRDRAGGYTF
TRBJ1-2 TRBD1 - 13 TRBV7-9 TGTGCCAGCAGCTTCGGACAGGTCGAGGGCTACACCTTC CASSFGQVEGYTF
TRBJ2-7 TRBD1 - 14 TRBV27 TGTGCCAGCAGCTCGACAGGGGACGTCTACGAGCAGTACTTC CASSSTGDVYEQYF
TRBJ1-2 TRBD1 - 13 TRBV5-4 TGTGCCAGCAGCTTTACAGGGGGCGGTGGCTACACCTTC CASSFTGGGGYTF
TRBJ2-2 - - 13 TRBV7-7 TGTGCCAGCAGCTTCGACTTAGGCGGGGAGCTGTTTTTT CASSFDLGGELFF
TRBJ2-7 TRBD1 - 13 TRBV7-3 TGTGCCAGCAGCCGTGGACAGGACTTCGAGCAGTACTTC CASSRGQDFEQYF
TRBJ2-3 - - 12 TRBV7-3 TGTGCCAGCAGCGATAACCGGGATCACAACCCCTTT CASSDNRDHNPF
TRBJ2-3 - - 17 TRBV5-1 TGCGCCAGCAGCTTGGCGGGAACTACTAGGTCAACAGATACGCAGTATTTT CASSLAGTTRSTDTQYF
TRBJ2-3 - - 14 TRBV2 TGTGCCAGCAGCCTTTCGTCTAGCACAGATACGCAGTATTTT CASSLSSSTDTQYF
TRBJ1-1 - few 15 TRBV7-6 TGTGCCAGCAGCTTAAGCGGGGCATCTATGGGGGAAGCTTTCTTT CASSLSGASMGEAFF
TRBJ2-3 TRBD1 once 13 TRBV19 TGTGCCAGTAGTGTGACAGGGGAGGATACGCAGTATTTT CASSVTGEDTQYF
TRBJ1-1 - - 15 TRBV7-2 TGTGCCAGCAGCTTAGAAAACTCCATGAACACTGAAGCTTTCTTT CASSLENSMNTEAFF
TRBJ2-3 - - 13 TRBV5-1 TGCGCCAGCAGCGTAACAGGGCCAGATACGCAGTATTTT CASSVTGPDTQYF
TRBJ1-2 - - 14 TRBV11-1 TGTGCCAGCAGCTTTGATGCGACAGGTCGCGGCTACACCTTC CASSFDATGRGYTF
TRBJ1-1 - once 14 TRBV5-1 TGCGCCAGCAGCTTCCAGGGGATCGGCACTGAAGCTTTCTTT CASSFQGIGTEAFF
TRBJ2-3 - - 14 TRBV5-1 TGCGCCAGCAGCCCTTGGGCGGGAACAGATACGCAGTATTTT CASSPWAGTDTQYF
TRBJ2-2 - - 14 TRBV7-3 TGTGCCAGCAGCTTAAGTCTAGCAGGCGGGGAGCTGTTTTTT CASSLSLAGGELFF
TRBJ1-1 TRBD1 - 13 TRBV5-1 TGCGCCAGCAGCTTGTTTGGACAGGAAGAAGCTTTCTTT CASSLFGQEEAFF
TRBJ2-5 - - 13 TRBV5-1 TGCGCCAGCAGCCCGGTCCGAGGGGAGACCCAGTACTTC CASSPVRGETQYF
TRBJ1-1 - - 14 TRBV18 TGTGCCAGCTCACCTACACGGGCCGGACAGGAAGCTTTCTTT CASSPTRAGQEAFF
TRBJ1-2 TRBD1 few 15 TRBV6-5 TGTGCCACAACTCTAGGGACAGGCGGAAACTATGGCTACACCTTC CATTLGTGGNYGYTF
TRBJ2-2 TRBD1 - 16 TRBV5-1 TGCGCCAGCACCCTCCGGGGACAGATTAACACCGGGGAGCTGTTTTTT CASTLRGQINTGELFF
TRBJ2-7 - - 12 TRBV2 TGTGCCAGCAGGGGGCGCCTCTACGAGCAGTACTTC CASRGRLYEQYF
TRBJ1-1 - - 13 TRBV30 TGTGCCTGGAGAGGGGATAAGGGCACTGAAGCTTTCTTT CAWRGDKGTEAFF
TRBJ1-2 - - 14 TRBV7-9 TGTGCCAGCAGCACCGGGTGGGGCGACTATGGCTACACCTTC CASSTGWGDYGYTF
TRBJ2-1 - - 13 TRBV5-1 TGCGCCAGCAGCCCCGGGGGTTACAATGAGCAGTTCTTC CASSPGGYNEQFF
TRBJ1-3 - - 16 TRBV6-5 TGTGCCAGCAGTTACGGGGGCGGGGGCGCTGGAAACACCATATATTTT CASSYGGGGAGNTIYF
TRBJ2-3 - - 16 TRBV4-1 TGCGCCAGCAGCCAAGATTTTTCGGGTGGCACAGATACGCAGTATTTT CASSQDFSGGTDTQYF
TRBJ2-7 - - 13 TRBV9 TGTGCCAGCAGCTACAGGGGAGGCGACGAGCAGTACTTC CASSYRGGDEQYF
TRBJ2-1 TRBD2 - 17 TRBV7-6 TGTGCCAGCAGCAAGACTAGCGGGGGGGCGTCCTACAATGAGCAGTTCTTC CASSKTSGGASYNEQFF
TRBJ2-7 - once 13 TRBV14 TGTGCCAGCAGCCAAGATCTCGGCTACGAGCAGTACTTC CASSQDLGYEQYF
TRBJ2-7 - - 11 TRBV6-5 TGTGCCAGCAGTTACGGGCAGGAGCAGTACTTC CASSYGQEQYF
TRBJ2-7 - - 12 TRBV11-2 TGTGCCAGCGGCCGGGGGTTTTACGAGCAGTACTTC CASGRGFYEQYF
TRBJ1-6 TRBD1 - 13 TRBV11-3 TGTGCCAGCAGCTACGGACAGGGATCACCCCTCCACTTT CASSYGQGSPLHF
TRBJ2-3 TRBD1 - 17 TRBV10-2 TGCGCCAGCAGAAGACATTCGGACAGGGGGCAGTCGGATACGCAGTATTTT CASRRHSDRGQSDTQYF